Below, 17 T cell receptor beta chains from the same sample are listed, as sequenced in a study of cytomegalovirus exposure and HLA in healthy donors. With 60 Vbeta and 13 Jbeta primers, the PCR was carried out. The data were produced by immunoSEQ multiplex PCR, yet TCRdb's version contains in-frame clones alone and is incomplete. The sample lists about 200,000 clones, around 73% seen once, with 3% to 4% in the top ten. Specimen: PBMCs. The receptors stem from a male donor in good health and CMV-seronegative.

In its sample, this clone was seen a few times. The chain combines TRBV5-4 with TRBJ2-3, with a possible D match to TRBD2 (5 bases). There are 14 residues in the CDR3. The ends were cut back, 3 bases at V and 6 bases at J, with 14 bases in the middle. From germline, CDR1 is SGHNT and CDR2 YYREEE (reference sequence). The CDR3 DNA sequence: TGTGCCAGCAGCTCAAAGGACTCCTCGGATACGCAGTATTTT. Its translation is CASSSKDSSDTQYF.

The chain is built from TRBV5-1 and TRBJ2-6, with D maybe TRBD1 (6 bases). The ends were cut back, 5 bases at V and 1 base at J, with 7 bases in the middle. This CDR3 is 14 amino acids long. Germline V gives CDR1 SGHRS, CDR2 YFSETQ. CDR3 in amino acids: CASSQGSGANVLTF. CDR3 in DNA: TGCGCCAGCAGTCAGGGGTCTGGGGCCAACGTCCTGACTTTC.

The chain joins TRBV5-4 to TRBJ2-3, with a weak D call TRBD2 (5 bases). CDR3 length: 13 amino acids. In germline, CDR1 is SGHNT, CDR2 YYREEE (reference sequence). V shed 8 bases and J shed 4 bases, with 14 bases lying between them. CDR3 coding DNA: TGTGCCAGTCGGACCCGGCGGGCAGATACGCAGTATTTT. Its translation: CASRTRRADTQYF.

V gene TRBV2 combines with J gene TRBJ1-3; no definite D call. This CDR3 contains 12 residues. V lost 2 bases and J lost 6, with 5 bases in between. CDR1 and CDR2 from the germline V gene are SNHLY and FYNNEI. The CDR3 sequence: CASSELVNTIYF. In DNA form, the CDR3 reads TGTGCCAGCAGTGAACTCGTAAACACCATATATTTT.

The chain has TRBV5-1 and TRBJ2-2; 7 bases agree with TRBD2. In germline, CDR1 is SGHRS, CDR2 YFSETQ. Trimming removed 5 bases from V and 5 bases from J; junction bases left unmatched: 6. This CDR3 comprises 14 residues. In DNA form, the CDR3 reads TGCGCCAGCAGTCCGGGGGGACGAACCGGGGAGCTGTTTTTT. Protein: CASSPGGRTGELFF.

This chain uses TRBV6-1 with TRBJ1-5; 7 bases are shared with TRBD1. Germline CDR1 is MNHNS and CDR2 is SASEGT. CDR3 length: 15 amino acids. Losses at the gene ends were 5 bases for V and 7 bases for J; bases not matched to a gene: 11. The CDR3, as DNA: TGTGCCAGCAGTCCCCTTCTGGAGACAGGGCAGCCCCAGCATTTT. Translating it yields CASSPLLETGQPQHF.

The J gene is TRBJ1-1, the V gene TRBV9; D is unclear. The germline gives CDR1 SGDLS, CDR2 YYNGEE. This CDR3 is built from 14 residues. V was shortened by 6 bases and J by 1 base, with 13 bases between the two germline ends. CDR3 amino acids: CASTFVSGNTEAFF. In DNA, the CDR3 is TGTGCCAGCACCTTCGTATCAGGGAACACTGAAGCTTTCTTT.

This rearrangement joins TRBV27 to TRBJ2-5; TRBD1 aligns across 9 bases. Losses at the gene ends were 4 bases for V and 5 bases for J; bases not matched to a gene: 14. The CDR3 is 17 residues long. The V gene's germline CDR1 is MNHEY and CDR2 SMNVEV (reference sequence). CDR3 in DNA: TGTGCCAGCAGTTCCTCAACGGGACAGGGATGGGGCGAGACCCAGTACTTC. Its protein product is CASSSSTGQGWGETQYF.

The CDR3 spells CASSAGAPAYNEQFF. The CDR3 region has the DNA TGTGCCAGTAGTGCAGGGGCGCCCGCCTACAATGAGCAGTTCTTC. The chain couples TRBV19 to TRBJ2-1; TRBD1 might be the D (6 bases). The germline V gene has CDR1 LNHDA and CDR2 SQIVND (reference sequence). CDR3 length: 15 amino acids. Deletions cut 5 bases from V and 2 bases from J, with 13 bases between.

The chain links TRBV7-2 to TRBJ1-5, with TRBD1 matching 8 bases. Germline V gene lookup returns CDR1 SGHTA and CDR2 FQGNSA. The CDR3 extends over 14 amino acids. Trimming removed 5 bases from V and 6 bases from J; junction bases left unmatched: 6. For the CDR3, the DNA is TGTGCCAGCAGCCGCGACAGGGGAGTTCAGCCCCAGCATTTT. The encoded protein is CASSRDRGVQPQHF.

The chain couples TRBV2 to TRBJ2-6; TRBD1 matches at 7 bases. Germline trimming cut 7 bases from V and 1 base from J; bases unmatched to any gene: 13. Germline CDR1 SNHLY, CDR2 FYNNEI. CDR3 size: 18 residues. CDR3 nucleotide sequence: TGTGCCAGCACCTACCGGGACAGAAGATTTTCTGGGGCCAACGTCCTGACTTTC. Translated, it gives CASTYRDRRFSGANVLTF.

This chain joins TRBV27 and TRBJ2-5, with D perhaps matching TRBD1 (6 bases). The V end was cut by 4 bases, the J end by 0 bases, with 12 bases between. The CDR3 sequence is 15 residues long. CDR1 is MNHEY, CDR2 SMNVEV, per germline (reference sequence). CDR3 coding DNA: TGTGCCAGCAGTTCTTACAGGGAGTACCAAGAGACCCAGTACTTC. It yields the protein CASSSYREYQETQYF.

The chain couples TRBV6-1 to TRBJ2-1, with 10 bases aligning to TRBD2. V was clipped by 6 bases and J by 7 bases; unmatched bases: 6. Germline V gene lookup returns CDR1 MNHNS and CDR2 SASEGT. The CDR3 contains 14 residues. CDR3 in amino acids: CASRRTSGSNEQFF. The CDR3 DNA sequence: TGTGCCAGCAGGAGGACTAGCGGATCTAATGAGCAGTTCTTC.

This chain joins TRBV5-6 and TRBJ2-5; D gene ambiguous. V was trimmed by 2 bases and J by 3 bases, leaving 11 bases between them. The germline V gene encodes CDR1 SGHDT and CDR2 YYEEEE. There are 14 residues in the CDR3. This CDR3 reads CASSFPTQEETQYF. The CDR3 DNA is TGTGCCAGCAGCTTTCCGACACAAGAAGAGACCCAGTACTTC.

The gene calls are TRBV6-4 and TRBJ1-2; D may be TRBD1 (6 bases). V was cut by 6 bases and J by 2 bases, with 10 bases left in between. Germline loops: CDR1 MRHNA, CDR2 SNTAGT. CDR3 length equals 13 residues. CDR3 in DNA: TGTGCCAGCAGCCTCGGACAGAACTATGGCTACACCTTC. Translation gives CASSLGQNYGYTF.

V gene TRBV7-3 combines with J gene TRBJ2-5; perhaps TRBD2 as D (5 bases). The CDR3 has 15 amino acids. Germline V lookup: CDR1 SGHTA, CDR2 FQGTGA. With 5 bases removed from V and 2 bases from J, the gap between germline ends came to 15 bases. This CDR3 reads CASSKDGLQQETQYF. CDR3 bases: TGTGCCAGCAGCAAGGACGGACTCCAACAAGAGACCCAGTACTTC.

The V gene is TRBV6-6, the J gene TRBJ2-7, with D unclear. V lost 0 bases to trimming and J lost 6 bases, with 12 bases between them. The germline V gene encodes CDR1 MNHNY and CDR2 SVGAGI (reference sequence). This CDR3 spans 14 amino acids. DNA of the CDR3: TGTGCCAGCAGTTACTCGACTCGGCTCGGCGAGCAGTACTTC. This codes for CASSYSTRLGEQYF.